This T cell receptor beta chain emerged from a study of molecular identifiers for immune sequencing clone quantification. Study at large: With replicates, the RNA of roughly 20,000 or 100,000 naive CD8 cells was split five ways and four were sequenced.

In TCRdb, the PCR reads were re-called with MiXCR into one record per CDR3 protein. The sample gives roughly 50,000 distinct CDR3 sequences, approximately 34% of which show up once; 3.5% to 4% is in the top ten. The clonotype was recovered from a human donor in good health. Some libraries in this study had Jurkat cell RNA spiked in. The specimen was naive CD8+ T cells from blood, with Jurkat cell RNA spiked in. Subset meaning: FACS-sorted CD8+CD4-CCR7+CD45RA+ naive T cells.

In nucleotides, the CDR3 is TGTGCCAGCTCACCCGGACACACCTACGAGCAGTACTTC. Its translation: CASSPGHTYEQYF. This chain links TRBV18 with TRBJ2-7, with D possibly matching TRBD1 (5 bases). Looked up from germline, CDR1 is KGHSH and CDR2 is LQKENI. This CDR3 is 13 amino acids long. The V gene lost 3 bases and the J gene lost 2 bases, with 8 bases spanning the gap.